Listed here are 14 T cell receptor beta chains from one sample, sequenced in a study of cytomegalovirus exposure and HLA in healthy donors. PCR was performed using 60 Vbeta and 13 Jbeta primers. Generated by immunoSEQ multiplex PCR, the TCRdb table keeps only in-frame clones and is missing some. The table has over 150,000 clones, roughly 77% seen once. Sample: PBMCs. All receptors come from a woman aged 45 to 65 in good health and CMV-seropositive.

This clone was seen once. This chain connects TRBV19 to TRBJ1-4; maybe TRBD1 (6 bases). Germline V lookup: CDR1 LNHDA, CDR2 SQIVND (reference sequence). V lost 4 bases to trimming and J lost 2 bases, with 11 bases between them. This CDR3 has 15 amino acids. This CDR3 is CASSKTGITNEKLFF. The CDR3 DNA sequence: TGTGCCAGTAGTAAGACAGGAATTACTAATGAAAAACTGTTTTTT.

The genes are TRBV9 and TRBJ2-5; D remains ambiguous. Germline CDR1 and CDR2: SGDLS and YYNGEE. The CDR3 sequence is 13 residues long. The V and J ends lost 0 bases and 5 bases respectively, with 8 bases between them. CDR3 in amino acids: CASSVANKETQYF. CDR3 in DNA: TGTGCCAGCAGCGTAGCGAACAAGGAGACCCAGTACTTC.

The V call is TRBV18, the J call TRBJ2-5; D possibly corresponds to TRBD1 (6 bases). The CDR3 is made up of 15 amino acids. The ends were cut back, 3 bases at V and 1 base at J, with 12 bases in the middle. Germline V lookup: CDR1 KGHSH, CDR2 LQKENI. Written as DNA, the CDR3 is TGTGCCAGCTCACCTACTCAGGGGTTCCAAGAGACCCAGTACTTC. This encodes CASSPTQGFQETQYF.

This clone showed up just once. The genes are TRBV6-6 and TRBJ2-3; possible D gene TRBD2, 6 bases. The V and J ends lost 5 bases and 4 bases respectively, with 13 bases between them. The CDR3 runs 14 residues. Per germline, CDR1 MNHNY and CDR2 SVGAGI (reference sequence). CDR3 residues: CASSIGRSPDTQYF. The CDR3 DNA reads TGTGCCAGCAGTATCGGGAGAAGTCCAGATACGCAGTATTTT.

The chain combines TRBV19 with TRBJ1-2; D uncertain. Germline loops: CDR1 LNHDA, CDR2 SQIVND (reference sequence). V lost 5 bases and J 9 bases, leaving 16 bases between the germline ends. The CDR3 has 13 amino acids. CDR3: CASSSGMEISYTF. The CDR3 bases are TGTGCCAGTAGTTCGGGAATGGAGATAAGCTACACCTTC.

The chain is built from TRBV7-9 and TRBJ1-1, with a weak D call TRBD1 (6 bases). Germline V lookup: CDR1 SEHNR, CDR2 FQNEAQ (reference sequence). V lost 1 base, J lost 6 bases, and 15 bases lay in between. The CDR3 is 15 amino acids. The CDR3 region is CASSLGQGSLAEAFF. The CDR3 DNA follows: TGTGCCAGCAGCTTAGGGCAGGGGTCGTTGGCTGAAGCTTTCTTT.

This chain links TRBV4-1 with TRBJ1-5; a weak D match, TRBD1 (5 bases). The length of the CDR3 is 14 residues. Deletions cut 1 base from V and 7 bases from J, with 11 bases between. Germline values: CDR1 MGHRA, CDR2 YSYEKL. The CDR3 sequence: CASSQATRGQPQHF. The CDR3 nucleotides read TGCGCCAGCAGCCAAGCAACGCGGGGGCAGCCCCAGCATTTT.

The chain employs TRBV9 and TRBJ1-2, with a possible D match to TRBD1 (6 bases). Per germline, CDR1 SGDLS and CDR2 YYNGEE. The V end lost 6 bases, the J end lost 4 bases, and 13 bases lay between the germline ends. The CDR3 runs to 13 residues. As DNA, the CDR3 is TGTGCCAGCAAAGGGGGACACATCTATGGCTACACCTTC. It codes for CASKGGHIYGYTF.

The chain recombines TRBV5-1 with TRBJ2-6, with a tentative D call TRBD2 (5 bases). The germline CDR1 and CDR2 sequences are SGHRS and YFSETQ. Trimming stripped 4 bases from V and 0 bases from J, with 20 bases between. This CDR3 region has 19 residues. CDR3 DNA sequence: TGCGCCAGCAGCGCCAATCGGGGTGGGGTTTACTCTGGGGCCAACGTCCTGACTTTC. Translation: CASSANRGGVYSGANVLTF.

This rearrangement joins TRBV27 to TRBJ2-5, with D hard to call. V was cut by 1 base and J by 0 bases, with 6 bases left in between. The CDR3 loop spans 14 amino acids. The germline V gene has CDR1 MNHEY and CDR2 SMNVEV (reference sequence). The DNA of the CDR3 is TGTGCCAGCAGTTTATTCCAGTACCAAGAGACCCAGTACTTC. It translates to CASSLFQYQETQYF.

This chain links TRBV7-3 with TRBJ1-6; a possible D gene is TRBD1 (6 bases). Germline V CDR1 and CDR2: SGHTA, FQGTGA. This CDR3 region has 15 residues. V dropped 1 base and J dropped 7 bases, with 11 bases sitting between them. The CDR3 is CASSLSGGENSPLHF. The CDR3 DNA reads TGTGCCAGCAGCTTAAGTGGGGGCGAGAATTCACCCCTCCACTTT.

The V call is TRBV4-1, the J call TRBJ2-7; maybe TRBD2 (5 bases). CDR3 length: 15 amino acids. Germline V CDR1 and CDR2: MGHRA, YSYEKL. Trimming shortened V by 0 bases and J by 5 bases, and 14 bases separated the two germline ends. The DNA of the CDR3 is TGCGCCAGCAGCCAAGAAGGACTGGACCTCGACGAGCAGTACTTC. This sequence encodes CASSQEGLDLDEQYF.

The chain employs TRBV28 and TRBJ2-2, with TRBD1 matching 7 bases. Trimming took 5 bases from V and 0 from J; bases not matched to a gene: 15. The CDR3 totals 19 residues. Looked up from germline, CDR1 is MDHEN and CDR2 is SYDVKM. As DNA, the CDR3 is TGTGCCAGCAGTCCATTTATCTCTCCCGACAGGGCGAACACCGGGGAGCTGTTTTTT. Translating gives CASSPFISPDRANTGELFF.

The chain links TRBV5-8 to TRBJ1-1, with 7 bases fitting TRBD1. CDR3 length: 16 amino acids. The V gene's germline CDR1 is SGHTS and CDR2 YDEGEE. Trimming removed 5 bases from V and 2 bases from J; junction bases left unmatched: 12. The CDR3 DNA reads TGTGCCAGCAGGCCGGGACAGCGGGAGACTAACACTGAAGCTTTCTTT. It specifies CASRPGQRETNTEAFF.